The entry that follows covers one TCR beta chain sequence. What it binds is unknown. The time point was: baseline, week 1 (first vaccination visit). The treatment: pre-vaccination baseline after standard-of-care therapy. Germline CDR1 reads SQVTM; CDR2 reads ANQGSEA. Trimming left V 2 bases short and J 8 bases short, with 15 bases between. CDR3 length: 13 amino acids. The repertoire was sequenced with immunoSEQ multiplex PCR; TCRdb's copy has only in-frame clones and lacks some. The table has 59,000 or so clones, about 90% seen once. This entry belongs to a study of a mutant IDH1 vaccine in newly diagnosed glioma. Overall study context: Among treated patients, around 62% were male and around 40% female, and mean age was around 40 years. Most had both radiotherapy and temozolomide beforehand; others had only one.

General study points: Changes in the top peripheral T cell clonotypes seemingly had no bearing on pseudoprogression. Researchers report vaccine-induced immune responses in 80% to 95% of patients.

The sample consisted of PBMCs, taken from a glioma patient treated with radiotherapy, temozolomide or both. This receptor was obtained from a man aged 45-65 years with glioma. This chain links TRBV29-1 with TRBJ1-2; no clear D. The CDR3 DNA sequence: TGCAGCGTTGAAATTCGGCGAGCGGGGGGCTACACCTTC. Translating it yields CSVEIRRAGGYTF.